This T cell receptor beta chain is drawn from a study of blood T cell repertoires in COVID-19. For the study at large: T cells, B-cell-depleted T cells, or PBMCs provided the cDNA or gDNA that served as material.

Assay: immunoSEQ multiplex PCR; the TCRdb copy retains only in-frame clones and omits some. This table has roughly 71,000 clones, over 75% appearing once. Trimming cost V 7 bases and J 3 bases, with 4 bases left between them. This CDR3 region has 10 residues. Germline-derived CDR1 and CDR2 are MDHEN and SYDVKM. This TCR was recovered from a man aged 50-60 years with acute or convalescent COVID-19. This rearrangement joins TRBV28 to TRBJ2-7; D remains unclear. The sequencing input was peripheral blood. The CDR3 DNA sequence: TGTGCCAGCATCCACTACGAGCAGTACGTC. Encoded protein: CASIHYEQYV.